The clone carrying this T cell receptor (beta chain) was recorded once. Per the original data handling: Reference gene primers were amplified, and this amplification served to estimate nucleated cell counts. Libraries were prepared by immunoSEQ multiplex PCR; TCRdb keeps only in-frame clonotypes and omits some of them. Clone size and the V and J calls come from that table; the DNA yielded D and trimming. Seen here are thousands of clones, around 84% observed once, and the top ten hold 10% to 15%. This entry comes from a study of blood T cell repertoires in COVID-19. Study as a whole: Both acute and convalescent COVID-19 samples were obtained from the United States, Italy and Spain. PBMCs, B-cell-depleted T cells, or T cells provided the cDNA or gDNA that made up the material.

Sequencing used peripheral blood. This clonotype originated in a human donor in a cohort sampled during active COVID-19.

The CDR3 sequence: CASSAQGSGNTIYF. CDR3 bases: TGTGCCAGCAGCGCCCAGGGTTCTGGAAACACCATATATTTT. The chain has TRBV9 and TRBJ1-3; tentatively, D is TRBD1 (5 bases). The CDR3 has 14 residues. From germline, CDR1 is SGDLS and CDR2 YYNGEE. V lost 3 bases to trimming and J lost 1 base, with 8 bases between them.